Each of the 6 T cell receptor beta chains below was sequenced from the same sample in a study of cytomegalovirus exposure and HLA in healthy donors. A multiplex PCR was run with 60 Vbeta primers and 13 Jbeta primers. Sequencing was performed with immunoSEQ multiplex PCR; in TCRdb, only in-frame clones are kept and a portion is missing. The sample yields 150,000 to 200,000 clones, roughly 83% seen once. Sequenced input: PBMCs. The receptors stem from a woman aged 50 to 65 in good health and CMV-seronegative.

The chain couples TRBV9 to TRBJ2-5; possibly TRBD2 for D (6 bases). Trimming pared 0 bases from V and 5 bases from J, leaving 14 bases between. This CDR3 region has 15 residues. CDR1 and CDR2 from the germline V gene are SGDLS and YYNGEE. CDR3 residues: CASSVGGRGLETQYF. The CDR3 DNA is TGTGCCAGCAGCGTAGGGGGTAGGGGACTGGAGACCCAGTACTTC.

V usage is TRBV6-1 and J usage is TRBJ1-4; 7 bases match TRBD1. CDR3 length equals 15 residues. Germline V lookup: CDR1 MNHNS, CDR2 SASEGT. Trimming removed 5 bases from V and 7 bases from J; junction bases left unmatched: 10. The CDR3 coding sequence is TGTGCCAGCAGTTCGGCGACAGGGTGGGGTGAAAAACTGTTTTTT. This sequence encodes CASSSATGWGEKLFF.

This clone was detected once. The gene calls are TRBV9 and TRBJ1-2; D not resolved. The CDR3 loop spans 14 amino acids. Trimming left V 4 bases short and J 8 bases short, with 18 bases between. CDR1 and CDR2 (germline): SGDLS, YYNGEE. In DNA, the CDR3 is TGTGCCAGCAGCCCCGAAAAGGGCGCGGGGGGCTACACCTTC. It yields the protein CASSPEKGAGGYTF.

The chain links TRBV6-5 to TRBJ1-1, with 9 bases fitting TRBD1. The CDR3 loop spans 14 amino acids. CDR1 and CDR2 from the germline V gene are MNHEY and SVGAGI. J lost 11 bases, V lost 7 bases, and 14 bases had no gene match. This chain's CDR3 is CASTRSTGGEKAFF. The CDR3 nucleotides are TGTGCCAGCACCAGGTCGACAGGGGGAGAGAAGGCTTTCTTT.

The J gene is TRBJ2-7, the V gene TRBV29-1; 7 bases are a match to TRBD1. This CDR3 contains 11 residues. The germline CDR1 and CDR2 sequences are SQVTM and ANQGSEA. With V trimmed by 6 bases and J by 6 bases, 5 bases remained unmatched. CDR3 amino acids: CSVHRTGEQYF. CDR3 nucleotides: TGCAGCGTCCATAGGACAGGCGAGCAGTACTTC.

This chain uses TRBV2 with TRBJ1-4; D unclear. This CDR3 is 13 amino acids long. Germline CDR1 and CDR2: SNHLY and FYNNEI. The V end was cut by 8 bases, the J end by 2 bases, with 9 bases between. The CDR3 reads CASEASTNEKLFF. The DNA for the CDR3 is TGTGCCAGCGAGGCGTCGACTAATGAAAAACTGTTTTTT. Full variable domain (outside the CDR3, taken from reference TRBV2 and TRBJ1-4): EPEVTQTPSHQVTQMGQEVILRCVPISNHLYFYWYRQILGQKVEFLVSFYNNEISEKSEIFDDQFSVERPDGSNFTLKIRSTKLEDSAMYFCASEASTNEKLFFGSGTQLSVL.